The 17 T cell receptor beta chains in this list originate from one sample, sequenced in a study of T cell changes during pregnancy in multiple sclerosis (dated by TCRdb to the late 2010s). Libraries were made using the immunoSEQ multiplex PCR assay. TCRdb re-hosts the immuneACCESS table, in-frame sequences only. Its copies lack some clones; in the studies checked, an unresolved V gene accounts for under half of them, and the cause for the rest is not known. The sample table contains 65,000 to 95,000 clones; only one count was recorded for more than 85% of them. 2.6% of the sample belongs to the ten largest clones. The sequencing used peripheral blood, collected after pregnancy. These TCRs come from a female donor in good health, enrolled as a control in a pregnancy study.

The V call is TRBV5-1, the J call TRBJ2-5; D ambiguous. V was trimmed by 0 bases and J by 1 base, leaving 10 bases between them. Germline V CDR1 and CDR2: SGHRS, YFSETQ. CDR3 length: 15 residues. The CDR3, as DNA: TGCGCCAGCAGCTTGGATTGGGCGACCCAAGAGACCCAGTACTTC. This encodes CASSLDWATQETQYF. Together with reference TRBV5-1 and TRBJ2-5, the CDR3 gives the full variable domain: KAGVTQTPRYLIKTRGQQVTLSCSPISGHRSVSWYQQTPGQGLQFLFEYFSETQRNKGNFPGRFSGRQFSNSRSEMNVSTLELGDSALYLCASSLDWATQETQYFGPGTRLLVL.

The chain recombines TRBV6-6 with TRBJ2-7; D not resolved. Germline values: CDR1 MNHNY, CDR2 SVGAGI (reference sequence). V dropped 0 bases and J dropped 1 base, with 7 bases sitting between them. The CDR3 is made up of 14 amino acids. The CDR3 region is CASSYSQTSYEQYF. The DNA of the CDR3 is TGTGCCAGCAGTTACTCCCAGACTTCCTACGAGCAGTACTTC.

The genes are TRBV18 and TRBJ2-3; tentatively, D is TRBD2 (6 bases). CDR1 and CDR2 (germline): KGHSH, LQKENI. Deletions cut 6 bases from V and 1 base from J, with 17 bases between. The CDR3 length is 16 residues. The CDR3 nucleotides are TGTGCCAGCTCCCAACGGGCAGGAGGGCGCACAGATACGCAGTATTTT. This gives the protein CASSQRAGGRTDTQYF.

The rearrangement uses TRBV4-1 and TRBJ2-3, with D maybe TRBD2 (6 bases). Per the germline V gene, CDR1 is MGHRA and CDR2 is YSYEKL. The CDR3 consists of 15 residues. Trimming shortened V by 0 bases and J by 4 bases, and 11 bases separated the two germline ends. The DNA for the CDR3 is TGCGCCAGCAGCCAAGATACCGCGGGGTCAGATACGCAGTATTTT. It encodes CASSQDTAGSDTQYF.

This chain joins TRBV5-1 and TRBJ2-3; a weak D match, TRBD2 (7 bases). The CDR3 spans 14 residues. The germline CDR1 and CDR2 sequences are SGHRS and YFSETQ. Deletions cut 6 bases from V and 4 bases from J, with 15 bases between. The CDR3 DNA reads as TGCGCCAGCACGAGGGGGGGCCTCCCAGATACGCAGTATTTT. Translating gives CASTRGGLPDTQYF.

The chain is built from TRBV2 and TRBJ1-2; 9 bases align to TRBD1. Germline V gene sequence: CDR1 SNHLY, CDR2 FYNNEI. The ends lost 7 bases at V and 4 bases at J; junction bases unmatched: 4. There are 13 residues in the CDR3. The CDR3 loop reads CASTVGQGYGYTF. The CDR3 DNA sequence: TGTGCCAGCACCGTGGGACAGGGCTATGGCTACACCTTC.

This rearrangement joins TRBV6-4 to TRBJ2-1; TRBD2 matches at 9 bases. The CDR3 runs 16 residues. V shed 0 bases and J 2 bases; nucleotides not matched to a gene: 2. Germline V gene sequence: CDR1 MRHNA, CDR2 SNTAGT. The CDR3 DNA sequence: TGTGCCAGCAGTGACTCGGCGGGAGGGCCCTACAATGAGCAGTTCTTC. It yields the protein CASSDSAGGPYNEQFF.

The V call is TRBV7-2, the J call TRBJ2-1; TRBD2 matches 9 bases. Per germline, CDR1 SGHTA and CDR2 FQGNSA. Trimming took 3 bases from V and 7 from J; bases not matched to a gene: 13. The CDR3 consists of 17 residues. The CDR3 protein is CASSLGKYSGSLNEQFF. DNA of the CDR3: TGTGCCAGCAGCTTGGGAAAATATAGCGGGAGCTTAAATGAGCAGTTCTTC.

The chain has TRBV1 and TRBJ1-2; the table assigns TRBD1, which was not confirmed against the DNA. TRBV1 is a pseudogene locus. The CDR3 has 13 residues. Written as DNA, the CDR3 is TGCACCAGGACGGACAGGGGGGCCTATGGCTACACCTTC. Its protein is CTRTDRGAYGYTF.

CDR3 region: CSVNTGTANYEQYF. DNA for the CDR3: TGCAGCGTGAACACCGGGACAGCAAATTATGAGCAGTACTTC. The chain employs TRBV29-1 and TRBJ2-7; TRBD1 agrees at 7 bases. This CDR3 is built from 14 residues. Germline V CDR1 and CDR2: SQVTM, ANQGSEA. V was pared by 6 bases and J by 7 bases, with 15 bases of the junction left unmatched.

V gene TRBV28 combines with J gene TRBJ2-7, with 7 bases fitting TRBD2. The junction had 14 bases not matched to a gene; V was cut back by 6 bases and J by 3 bases. CDR1 MDHEN and CDR2 SYDVKM come from the germline V gene. The CDR3 covers 16 residues. The CDR3 is CASRSQGGATDYEQYF. CDR3 in DNA: TGTGCCAGCAGGAGCCAGGGAGGGGCCACCGACTACGAGCAGTACTTC.

The chain has TRBV7-9 and TRBJ1-6; 8 bases are a match to TRBD1. Trimming took 5 bases from V and 4 from J; bases not matched to a gene: 4. CDR3 size: 15 residues. Germline lookup yields CDR1 SEHNR and CDR2 FQNEAQ (reference sequence). CDR3 sequence: CASSPGQDYNSPLHF. As DNA, the CDR3 is TGTGCCAGCAGCCCGGGACAGGATTATAATTCACCCCTCCACTTT.

This chain joins TRBV4-3 and TRBJ2-6; D remains unclear. The V gene lost 4 bases and the J gene lost 0 bases, with 13 bases spanning the gap. Per germline, CDR1 LGHNA and CDR2 YSLEER. This CDR3 is built from 17 residues. CDR3 in DNA: TGCGCCAGCAGCCCCACTCACTTGATCTCTGGGGCCAACGTCCTGACTTTC. It codes for CASSPTHLISGANVLTF.

This chain joins TRBV5-4 and TRBJ2-5, with 10 nucleotides matching TRBD1. Germline loops: CDR1 SGHNT, CDR2 YYREEE (reference sequence). The V gene end was trimmed by 4 bases and the J gene end by 5 bases; junction bases not matched to a gene: 5. This CDR3 is 14 amino acids long. The CDR3 DNA reads as TGTGCCAGCAGCAGACAGGGGGCTGGCGAGACCCAGTACTTC. Amino acids: CASSRQGAGETQYF. Filled out from reference TRBV5-4 and TRBJ2-5, the complete variable domain reads ETGVTQSPTHLIKTRGQQVTLRCSSQSGHNTVSWYQQALGQGPQFIFQYYREEENGRGNFPPRFSGLQFPNYSSELNVNALELDDSALYLCASSRQGAGETQYFGPGTRLLVL.

This chain links TRBV28 with TRBJ2-6, with D possibly matching TRBD1 (6 bases). Looked up from germline, CDR1 is MDHEN and CDR2 is SYDVKM. The V end lost 5 bases, the J end lost 0 bases, and 14 bases lay between the germline ends. The CDR3 length is 17 residues. Here the CDR3 reads CASSPLRTASGANVLTF. The CDR3 nucleotides are TGTGCCAGCAGTCCCTTACGGACAGCCTCTGGGGCCAACGTCCTGACTTTC.

The sample holds one count of this clone. The chain uses TRBV5-6 and TRBJ2-1, with TRBD2 identical over 13 bases. This CDR3 contains 16 residues. Germline assignment: CDR1 SGHDT and CDR2 YYEEEE. The ends lost 3 bases at V and 14 bases at J; junction bases unmatched: 14. This CDR3 reads CASSSVLNTSGRVEFF. In DNA form, the CDR3 reads TGTGCCAGCAGCTCAGTACTAAACACTAGCGGGAGGGTAGAGTTCTTC.

The CDR3, as DNA: TGCGCCAGCAGCGTAGAACAGGGGGAATACGAGCAGTACTTC. Translation gives CASSVEQGEYEQYF. The chain has TRBV5-1 and TRBJ2-7, with 8 bases matching TRBD1. The germline V gene encodes CDR1 SGHRS and CDR2 YFSETQ. This CDR3 contains 14 residues. Trimming removed 4 bases from V and 4 bases from J; junction bases left unmatched: 7.